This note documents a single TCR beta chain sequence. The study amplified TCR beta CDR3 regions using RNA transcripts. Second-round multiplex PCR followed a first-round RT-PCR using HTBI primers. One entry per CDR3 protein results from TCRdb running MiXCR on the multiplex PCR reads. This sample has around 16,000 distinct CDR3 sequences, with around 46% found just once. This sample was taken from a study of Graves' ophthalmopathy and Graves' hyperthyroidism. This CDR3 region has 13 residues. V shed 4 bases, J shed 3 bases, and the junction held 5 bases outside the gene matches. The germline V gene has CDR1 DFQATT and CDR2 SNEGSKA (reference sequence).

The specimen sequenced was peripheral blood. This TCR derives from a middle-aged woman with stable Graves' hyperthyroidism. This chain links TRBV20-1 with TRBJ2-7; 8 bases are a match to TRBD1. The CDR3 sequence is CSAMSGQDYEQYF. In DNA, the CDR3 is TGCAGTGCTATGTCGGGACAGGACTACGAGCAGTACTTC.